The T cell receptor (beta chain) under discussion was sequenced for a study of blood T cell repertoires in COVID-19. The overall study: Nucleic acid was either cDNA or gDNA, and it came from T cells, B-cell-depleted T cells, or PBMCs.

A few counts support this clone. Germline V gene data show CDR1 as SGHRS and CDR2 as YFSETQ. The CDR3 has 17 amino acids. Deletions cut 0 bases from V and 4 bases from J, with 16 bases between. Data came from immunoSEQ multiplex PCR; TCRdb stores just in-frame clones and leaves some out. The table records 100,000 or so clones, roughly 80% of them present only once. The specimen was peripheral blood. This sequence originates from a woman in her seventies with acute or convalescent COVID-19. This chain links TRBV5-1 with TRBJ2-2, with D possibly TRBD2 on 6 matching bases. The DNA of the CDR3 is TGCGCCAGCAGCTTGGTTGGGGGGACGGTGCCCACCGGGGAGCTGTTTTTT. Amino acids: CASSLVGGTVPTGELFF.